The source of this T cell receptor (beta chain) is a study of breast tumors, draining lymph nodes, adjacent tissues. Findings and limits, study-wide: Most tumor T cells seemingly derive from lymph node, then expand in tumor. Tumor TCR diversity was below lymph nodes but above nontumor tissue. That most tumor T cells come from lymph nodes remained unproven. Luminal-like breast cancer showed significantly higher tumor–nontumor repertoire similarity than basal-like.

Germline assignment: CDR1 SGHTS and CDR2 YDEGEE. The CDR3 extends over 13 amino acids. Trimming took off 1 base at V and 4 bases at J, with 8 bases between the two ends. TCRdb fed the multiplex PCR reads into MiXCR, producing one record per CDR3 protein. The repertoire includes about 120,000 distinct CDR3 sequences, 20% of them detected once, and over 3% sits in the top ten. The lymph nodes were axillary draining lymph nodes from breast cancer patients. In its sample, this clonotype was seen many times. Its antigen is unidentified. The sequence derives from a female donor with breast cancer. Some clones in this sample may be carry-over from other donors' samples. What was sequenced was axillary lymph node tissue. The gene calls are TRBV5-8 and TRBJ1-2, with D uncertain. The chain's CDR3 is CASSLTAGYGYTF. As DNA, the CDR3 is TGTGCCAGCAGCTTGACCGCGGGCTATGGCTACACCTTC. Together with reference TRBV5-8 and TRBJ1-2, the CDR3 gives the full variable domain: EAGVTQSPTHLIKTRGQQATLRCSPISGHTSVYWYQQALGLGLQFLLWYDEGEERNRGNFPPRFSGRQFPNYSSELNVNALELEDSALYLCASSLTAGYGYTFGSGTRLTVV.